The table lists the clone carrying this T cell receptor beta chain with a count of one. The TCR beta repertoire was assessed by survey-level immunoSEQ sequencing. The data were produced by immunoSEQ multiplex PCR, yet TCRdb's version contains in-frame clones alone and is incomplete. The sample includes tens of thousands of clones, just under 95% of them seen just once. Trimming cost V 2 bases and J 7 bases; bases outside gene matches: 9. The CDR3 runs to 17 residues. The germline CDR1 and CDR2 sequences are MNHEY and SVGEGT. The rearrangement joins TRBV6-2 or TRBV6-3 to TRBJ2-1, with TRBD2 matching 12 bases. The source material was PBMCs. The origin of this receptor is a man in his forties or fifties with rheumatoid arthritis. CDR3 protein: CASSYLTGTSGYNEQFF. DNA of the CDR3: TGTGCCAGCAGTTACCTAACCGGGACTAGCGGGTATAATGAGCAGTTCTTC.